The present T cell receptor (beta chain) was sequenced within a study of PD-1 blockade in classical Hodgkin lymphoma. Concerning this clone: Its antigen remains unknown.

Whole-study findings and limits: A significant rise in TCR diversity by C4D1 was seen for CD4+ but not CD8+ cells. It was reported that newly diagnosed patients had less baseline TCR diversity than healthy donors. Nivolumab initiation under 1 year post-ASCT meant exclusion.

Relapse after autologous stem cell transplantation occurred in every patient, and brentuximab vedotin exposure varied. The data were produced by immunoSEQ multiplex PCR, yet TCRdb's version contains in-frame clones alone and is incomplete. This sample carries tens of thousands of clones, 70% of them seen once, and the ten largest clones take roughly a quarter. Per the germline V gene, CDR1 is MDHEN and CDR2 is SYDVKM. The CDR3 has 17 residues. V lost 1 base to trimming and J lost 1 base, with 16 bases between them. Sequenced material: peripheral blood mononuclear cells (PBMCs), taken before the second cycle of nivolumab. The source is a human donor with classical Hodgkin lymphoma. The V and J genes are TRBV28 and TRBJ1-1; D perhaps matches TRBD1 (5 bases). For the CDR3, the DNA is TGTGCCAGCAGTTTATTCGGATTGGGGGGAGAGAACACTGAAGCTTTCTTT. Translation: CASSLFGLGGENTEAFF.